The rows below give T cell receptor beta chains drawn from one sample of a study of blood T cell repertoires in COVID-19. The table came from immunoSEQ multiplex PCR; TCRdb's copy has only in-frame clones and leaves some out. The sample includes about 280,000 clones, less than 95% of them seen just once. The sample was PBMCs or T cells enriched from blood (not recorded which). These receptors all stem from a man aged 40-49 years who had been exposed to COVID-19. CDR3s include the opening cysteine and the closing phenylalanine or tryptophan. A D gene is named only where the DNA matches it firmly. The size entry is marked missing in some rows and otherwise reads once, few, many or a size class.

V gene	D gene	J gene	clone size	CDR3 DNA	CDR3 protein
TRBV28	TRBD2	TRBJ2-2	NA	TGTGCCAGCAGCCGTCTACTAGCGGGAGGTCCCGGGGAGCTGTTTTTT	CASSRLLAGGPGELFF
TRBV9	NA	TRBJ2-7	NA	TGTGCCAGCAGCGCCCGTCTAGACTCCTACGAGCAGTACTTC	CASSARLDSYEQYF
TRBV6-5	NA	TRBJ2-1	NA	TGTGCCAGCAGTACCCGACAGTACAATGAGCAGTTCTTC	CASSTRQYNEQFF
TRBV7-9	NA	TRBJ2-7	NA	TGTGCCAGCAGCTTAGCGGGCCCAACCTACGAGCAGTACTTC	CASSLAGPTYEQYF
TRBV7-7	TRBD1	TRBJ2-6	NA	TGTGCCAGCAGCCCAAGTATCGTACAGACAGGGTCTGGGGCCAACGTCCTGACTTTC	CASSPSIVQTGSGANVLTF
TRBV5-1	TRBD2	TRBJ2-6	NA	TGCGCCAGCAGCTTGGAACTAGCGGGGAGCCTCTCTGGGGCCAACGTCCTGACTTTC	CASSLELAGSLSGANVLTF
TRBV19	TRBD1	TRBJ1-5	NA	TGTGCCAGTAGTTACGGGACAGGGGAGGTTGGTCAGCCCCAGCATTTT	CASSYGTGEVGQPQHF
TRBV4-1	TRBD2	TRBJ2-2	NA	TGCGCCAGCAGACACCTTAGCGGGCGAAGGTCCGGGGAGCTGTTTTTT	CASRHLSGRRSGELFF
TRBV19	NA	TRBJ2-2	NA	TGTGCCAGTACTAGCGCCTGGAACACCGGGGAGCTGTTTTTT	CASTSAWNTGELFF
TRBV3-1/TRBV3-2	TRBD2	TRBJ2-1	NA	TGTGCCAGCAGCAGTCGGACTAGCGGGGCAAACAATGAGCAGTTCTTC	CASSSRTSGANNEQFF
TRBV5-8	NA	TRBJ2-7	once	TGTGCCAGCAGCTTGGCCCTTACCTACGAGCAGTACTTC	CASSLALTYEQYF
TRBV5-1	TRBD1	TRBJ2-2	NA	TGCGCCAGCAGCCAAGCGGACAGGGCCCTGACAGTCGGGGAGCTGTTTTTT	CASSQADRALTVGELFF
TRBV3-1/TRBV3-2	NA	TRBJ2-5	NA	TGTGCCAGCAGACACCGGGACAACTCTAAAGAGACCCAGTACTTC	CASRHRDNSKETQYF
TRBV19	TRBD2	TRBJ2-7	NA	TGTGCCAGTAGTAGCGTGGGACTAGCGGAGGTGGGGGTCTCCTACGAGCAGTACTTC	CASSSVGLAEVGVSYEQYF
TRBV6-5	TRBD1	TRBJ2-2	NA	TGTGCCAGCAGTTACTGGACAGGGGAGGCCGGGGAGCTGTTTTTT	CASSYWTGEAGELFF
TRBV6-6	TRBD1	TRBJ2-2	once	TGTGCCAGCAGTTACTTCCGGACAGGGGACGCCGGGGAGCTGTTTTTT	CASSYFRTGDAGELFF
TRBV28	NA	TRBJ2-7	NA	TGTGCCAGCAGTTTATACTCGGCAGGGGTCTACGAGCAGTACTTC	CASSLYSAGVYEQYF
TRBV19	TRBD2	TRBJ2-7	NA	TGTGCCAGTAGTATAGCCGGGTCACTAGCGGTTTCCTACGAGCAGTACTTC	CASSIAGSLAVSYEQYF
TRBV4-3	NA	TRBJ1-2	NA	TGCGCCAGCAGCCAATACGTAGAGGGAGACTATGGCTACACCTTC	CASSQYVEGDYGYTF
TRBV6-5	TRBD1	TRBJ2-1	NA	TGTGCCAGCAGACGGGACAGACTCAATGAGCAGTTCTTC	CASRRDRLNEQFF
TRBV11-3	TRBD2	TRBJ2-3	once	TGTGCCAGCAGCCCCGGGACTAGCGGGGGCAGCACAGATACGCAGTATTTT	CASSPGTSGGSTDTQYF
TRBV28	TRBD2	TRBJ2-7	NA	TGTGCCAGCAGCCGGGGACTAGCGGGGGCCCTCTTAGATTACGAGCAGTACTTC	CASSRGLAGALLDYEQYF
TRBV12-3/TRBV12-4	NA	TRBJ2-7	NA	TGTGCCAGCAGTTTAGGAGGTGGGTACGAGCAGTACTTC	CASSLGGGYEQYF
TRBV23-1	NA	TRBJ2-2	few	TGCGCCAGCAGTTCCACACCACTGAAACACCGGGATCATATGAACACCGGGGAGCTGTTTTTT	CASSSTPLKHRDHMNTGELFF
TRBV28	NA	TRBJ1-2	NA	TGTGCCAACTCCCCCGGGGGGGCCGACTATGGCTACACCTTC	CANSPGGADYGYTF
TRBV7-9	TRBD2	TRBJ2-1	NA	TGTGCCAGCAGCCATACTAGCGGGAAGACCTATGAGCAGTTCTTC	CASSHTSGKTYEQFF
TRBV3-1/TRBV3-2	NA	TRBJ2-1	NA	TGTGCCAGCAGCCAAGTAAATTGGACTTACCAAAACAATGAGCAGTTCTTC	CASSQVNWTYQNNEQFF
TRBV11-2	TRBD1	TRBJ1-6	few	TGTGCCAGCAGCTTAGTACGCAGGGGGTTAAATTCACCCCTCCACTTT	CASSLVRRGLNSPLHF
TRBV5-1	TRBD1	TRBJ1-1	NA	TGCGCCAGCAATTCAGGGGGGACCGCGGACACTGAAGCTTTCTTT	CASNSGGTADTEAFF
TRBV1	NA	TRBJ1-1	NA	TGCACCAGCAGCAGCTGCAGGGGGCTGAGCACTGAAGCTTTCTTT	CTSSSCRGLSTEAFF
TRBV14	NA	TRBJ2-2	once	TGTGCCAGCAGCCAACGGCAGGGGAACACCGGGGAGCTGTTTTTT	CASSQRQGNTGELFF